The 9 T cell receptor beta chains in this list originate from one sample, sequenced in a study of neurological immune-mediated disorders. MiXCR was run by TCRdb on the 5' RACE reads, yielding one entry per CDR3 protein. The sample shows 55,000 to 75,000 distinct CDR3 sequences, roughly 4.9% of them seen only once. The specimen was PBMCs. The receptors were sampled from a human donor with multiple sclerosis. The donor label of this sample is uncertain.

This clonotype has ten or more counts. This chain links TRBV6-1 with TRBJ2-7; 12 bases agree with TRBD1. CDR1 and CDR2 from the germline V gene are MNHNS and SASEGT. Trimming cost V 10 bases and J 2 bases; bases outside gene matches: 9. The CDR3 covers 15 residues. The CDR3 reads CAIANRDRGPYEQYF. The CDR3 DNA reads TGTGCCATCGCTAACCGGGACAGGGGGCCCTACGAGCAGTACTTC.

This clonotype was recorded at least ten times. The chain employs TRBV10-1 and TRBJ2-2; 10 bases are a match to TRBD1. Germline V gives CDR1 WNHNN, CDR2 SYGVQD (reference sequence). The CDR3 is made up of 16 amino acids. The junction had 7 bases not matched to a gene; V was cut back by 6 bases and J by 3 bases. CDR3 sequence reads: CASRGGQGSDTGELFF. CDR3 nucleotide sequence: TGCGCCAGCAGGGGGGGACAGGGGTCGGACACCGGGGAGCTGTTTTTT.

This clonotype was counted at least ten times. The rearrangement uses TRBV20-1 and TRBJ1-6; TRBD1 matches 12 bases. The germline CDR1 and CDR2 sequences are DFQATT and SNEGSKA (reference sequence). V lost 3 bases, J lost 6 bases, and 18 bases stayed unmatched. This CDR3 region has 20 residues. The CDR3 bases are TGCAGTGCTAGGACCTTCTTAGGGACAGGGGGCATTTTCATTAATTCACCCCTCCACTTT. It encodes CSARTFLGTGGIFINSPLHF.

This clonotype was detected many times. The V and J genes are TRBV20-1 and TRBJ1-1; a possible D gene is TRBD1 (6 bases). CDR1 and CDR2 from the germline V gene are DFQATT and SNEGSKA (reference sequence). Trimming took 0 bases from V and 1 from J, leaving 18 bases between them. The CDR3 length is 17 residues. CDR3 nucleotide sequence: TGCAGTGCTAGAGAACTAGCTTGGGGGCAGTGGAACACTGAAGCTTTCTTT. Amino acids: CSARELAWGQWNTEAFF.

The sample holds many counts of this clonotype. The CDR3 sequence is CASSESKGVNTGELFF. The CDR3 DNA reads TGCGCCAGCAGTGAGTCGAAGGGGGTGAACACCGGGGAGCTGTTTTTT. The chain recombines TRBV10-2 with TRBJ2-2, with D tentatively TRBD1 (6 bases). This CDR3 has 16 amino acids. The V gene's germline CDR1 is WSHSY and CDR2 SAAADI. V shed 0 bases and J shed 1 base, with 9 bases lying between them.

Many counts were recorded for this clonotype. The chain joins TRBV3-1 to TRBJ2-1; tentatively, D is TRBD2 (6 bases). The ends were cut back, 6 bases at V and 2 bases at J, with 8 bases in the middle. Germline CDR1 is LGHDT and CDR2 is YNNKEL (reference sequence). This CDR3 has 13 amino acids. CDR3 loop: CASSERAYNEQFF. The CDR3 DNA follows: TGTGCCAGCAGTGAGCGGGCCTACAATGAGCAGTTCTTC.

This clonotype was detected many times. One junction end disagrees with the germline gene, perhaps due to a read error. The chain combines TRBV29-1 with TRBJ1-1; D call uncertain. From germline, CDR1 is SQVTM and CDR2 ANQGSEA. The CDR3 length is 12 residues. CDR3 sequence reads: CSVGPGLSNVVF. The CDR3 bases are TGCAGCGTTGGACCCGGCCTCTCCAATGTGGTCTTT.

This clonotype was counted ten times or more. The chain is built from TRBV7-9 and TRBJ1-1, with D possibly matching TRBD1 (6 bases). The CDR3 covers 14 residues. The V gene's germline CDR1 is SEHNR and CDR2 FQNEAQ (reference sequence). Trimming left V 8 bases short and J 4 bases short, with 17 bases between. CDR3 amino acids: CASSQRGESTEAFF. CDR3 DNA: TGTGCCAGCTCCCAGAGGGGGGAGAGCACTGAAGCTTTCTTT.

This clonotype showed up many times. The rearrangement links TRBV20-1 to TRBJ1-5, with unresolved D. The V end was cut by 3 bases, the J end by 5 bases, with 14 bases between. The CDR3 totals 14 residues. Per germline, CDR1 DFQATT and CDR2 SNEGSKA (reference sequence). As DNA, the CDR3 is TGCAGTGCTAGGTTAGTGGAGGACGATCAGCCCCAGCATTTT. It translates to CSARLVEDDQPQHF.